This T cell receptor (beta chain) comes out of a study of cytomegalovirus exposure and HLA in healthy donors. General study findings and limits: It was taken for granted in presence/absence analyses that sequencing depth across donors was roughly uniform. HLA alleles were associated with roughly 17,000 TCR beta sequences in a later analysis at 0.05 false discovery rate.

The PCR contained 60 Vbeta and 13 Jbeta primers. This table comes from immunoSEQ multiplex PCR, and its TCRdb copy is limited to in-frame clones, with some not included. The sample features some 30,000 clones, with roughly 5% in its top ten. V dropped 2 bases and J dropped 3 bases, with 15 bases sitting between them. Germline values: CDR1 SGHDT, CDR2 YYEEEE. The CDR3 loop spans 16 amino acids. Each of the donors was a healthy bone marrow donor. Note on this clone: Its specificity is unknown.

This chain links TRBV5-6 with TRBJ1-5; TRBD1 might be the D (6 bases). Sequenced sample: PBMCs. This TCR was sampled from a female donor in good health and CMV-seronegative. This chain's CDR3 is CASSFTDSRVNQPQHF. CDR3 in DNA: TGTGCCAGCAGCTTCACGGACAGCCGAGTCAATCAGCCCCAGCATTTT.